These 20 T cell receptor beta chains were all obtained from the same sample, sequenced in a study of cytomegalovirus exposure and HLA in healthy donors. PCR amplification relied on 60 Vbeta primers (plus 13 Jbeta primers). The assay was immunoSEQ multiplex PCR, and TCRdb's table has in-frame clones only and misses some. The sample includes roughly 130,000 clones, approximately 79% of them seen just once. Sequenced sample: PBMCs. Receptors originate from a man in his late teens or twenties in good health and CMV-seronegative.

The CDR3 spells CASSLGWTVTRRGTGELFF. CDR3 nucleotide sequence: TGTGCCAGCAGCTTGGGGTGGACTGTTACAAGGCGGGGCACCGGGGAGCTGTTTTTT. J is TRBJ2-2 and V is TRBV5-6; tentatively, D is TRBD2 (6 bases). The length of the CDR3 is 19 residues. CDR1 is SGHDT, CDR2 YYEEEE, per germline. With 0 bases removed from V and 4 bases from J, the gap between germline ends came to 22 bases. Supplemented by reference TRBV5-6 and TRBJ2-2, the full variable domain reads DAGVTQSPTHLIKTRGQQVTLRCSPKSGHDTVSWYQQALGQGPQFIFQYYEEEERQRGNFPDRFSGHQFPNYSSELNVNALLLGDSALYLCASSLGWTVTRRGTGELFFGEGSRLTVL.

As concerns this clone: A read error may produce the germline difference seen at one junction end. This chain uses TRBV7-9 with TRBJ1-4, with a weak D call TRBD1 (5 bases). The CDR3 is 16 amino acids. Per germline, CDR1 SEHNR and CDR2 FQNEAQ (reference sequence). The CDR3 sequence is CSSSLLAGEVNEKLFF. The CDR3 DNA is TGTTCCAGCAGCTTACTTGCGGGGGAGGTTAATGAAAAACTGTTTTTT. Complete variable domain (other parts from reference TRBV7-9 and TRBJ1-4): DTGVSQNPRHKITKRGQNVTFRCDPISEHNRLYWYRQTLGQGPEFLTYFQNEAQLEKSRLLSDRFSAERPKGSFSTLEIQRTEQGDSAMYLCSSSLLAGEVNEKLFFGSGTQLSVL.

CDR3 DNA sequence: TGTGCCAGCAGACCCTCCCGGGACAGGGGCACAGATACGCAGTATTTT. Protein: CASRPSRDRGTDTQYF. V gene TRBV7-8 combines with J gene TRBJ2-3; 9 bases line up with TRBD1. This CDR3 is 16 amino acids long. Germline V gene lookup returns CDR1 SGHVS and CDR2 FQNEAQ. The junction had 8 bases not matched to a gene; V was cut back by 6 bases and J by 1 base.

This chain uses TRBV4-2 with TRBJ1-2; TRBD1 matches at 9 bases. This CDR3 is built from 14 residues. V lost 8 bases and J lost 2; bases outside the gene matches: 6. Looked up from germline, CDR1 is LGHNA and CDR2 is YNFKEQ. CDR3 sequence (DNA): TGTGCCAGCGGTGGGACAGGGACGAACTATGGCTACACCTTC. Translating gives CASGGTGTNYGYTF.

The J gene is TRBJ1-1, the V gene TRBV27; no firm D call. Germline loops: CDR1 MNHEY, CDR2 SMNVEV (reference sequence). The CDR3 totals 12 residues. V was pared by 8 bases and J by 8 bases, with 15 bases between. CDR3 sequence (DNA): TGTGCCAGCTACAGTAGTCGGCCAGAAGCTTTCTTT. Translation: CASYSSRPEAFF.

The chain recombines TRBV18 with TRBJ1-4; perhaps TRBD1 as D (5 bases). CDR3 size: 15 residues. V shed 0 bases and J shed 7 bases, with 12 bases lying between them. Germline V gene lookup returns CDR1 KGHSH and CDR2 LQKENI. In DNA form, the CDR3 reads TGTGCCAGCTCACCACCATCAGCCAGGGCTGAAAAACTGTTTTTT. Translation gives CASSPPSARAEKLFF.

This clone was seen more than once but under ten times. Other nucleotide sequences in the sample specify the same CDR3. The CDR3 DNA reads TGTGCCAGTAGGCGGACAGTAAGCAATCAGCCCCAGCATTTT. Translating it yields CASRRTVSNQPQHF. V gene TRBV19 combines with J gene TRBJ1-5, with a tentative D call TRBD1 (6 bases). V lost 6 bases to trimming and J lost 1 base, with 10 bases between them. This CDR3 region has 14 residues. Germline lookup yields CDR1 LNHDA and CDR2 SQIVND (reference sequence).

The V call is TRBV10-3, the J call TRBJ1-6, with 7 bases aligning to TRBD1. The trim removed 3 bases at V and 9 bases at J, leaving 8 bases unmatched. Germline-derived CDR1 and CDR2 are ENHRY and SYGVKD. The CDR3 loop spans 15 amino acids. As DNA, the CDR3 is TGTGCCATCAGTGACACAGGGGTACGGGGTTCACCCCTCCACTTT. Translating gives CAISDTGVRGSPLHF.

This clone appeared a few times. Additional DNA sequences in this sample encode the identical CDR3. The V and J genes are TRBV5-1 and TRBJ1-2, with TRBD1 matching 7 bases. The CDR3 is made up of 14 amino acids. The V gene's germline CDR1 is SGHRS and CDR2 YFSETQ. V gave up 0 bases and J gave up 5 bases; unmatched junction bases: 4. The CDR3 loop is CASSLGTGFYGYTF. DNA of the CDR3: TGCGCCAGCAGCTTGGGGACAGGTTTTTATGGCTACACCTTC.

This clone has more than one count but fewer than ten. The chain joins TRBV2 to TRBJ1-1; D gene uncertain. CDR3 length equals 16 residues. V was pared by 2 bases and J by 11 bases, with 24 bases between. Germline CDR1 reads SNHLY; CDR2 reads FYNNEI. The CDR3 loop is CASSESKEGSHWQAFF. CDR3 nucleotide sequence: TGTGCCAGCAGTGAATCGAAAGAGGGTTCACATTGGCAGGCTTTCTTT.

The rearrangement links TRBV10-3 to TRBJ1-2; maybe TRBD1 (6 bases). Germline lookup yields CDR1 ENHRY and CDR2 SYGVKD. V lost 4 bases and J 2 bases, leaving 11 bases between the germline ends. This CDR3 spans 14 amino acids. As DNA, the CDR3 is TGTGCCATCAGTGCAGGGACACCGAACTATGGCTACACCTTC. As protein: CAISAGTPNYGYTF.

This chain links TRBV9 with TRBJ2-5; D might be TRBD1 (5 bases). The V end lost 3 bases, the J end lost 1 base, and 13 bases lay between the germline ends. CDR1 SGDLS and CDR2 YYNGEE come from the germline V gene. The CDR3 length is 15 residues. The CDR3 DNA reads TGTGCCAGCAGCGCCCTCGACAGCCTCCAAGAGACCCAGTACTTC. It is translated as CASSALDSLQETQYF.

This chain links TRBV5-6 with TRBJ1-1; tentatively, D is TRBD1 (5 bases). The CDR3 is 15 amino acids. Per germline, CDR1 SGHDT and CDR2 YYEEEE. The V and J ends lost 3 bases and 4 bases respectively, with 16 bases between them. CDR3 residues: CASSSLVGGVTEAFF. As DNA, the CDR3 is TGTGCCAGCAGCTCCTTAGTCGGGGGGGTCACTGAAGCTTTCTTT.

This rearrangement joins TRBV7-2 to TRBJ1-6, with a possible D match to TRBD1 (5 bases). The CDR3 is 16 residues long. Trimming pared 4 bases from V and 7 bases from J, leaving 17 bases between. Per germline, CDR1 SGHTA and CDR2 FQGNSA. The CDR3 DNA reads TGTGCCAGCAGCTCTACCCTTTGGGGGAGGAATTCACCCCTCCACTTT. This gives the protein CASSSTLWGRNSPLHF. Supplemented by reference TRBV7-2 and TRBJ1-6, the full variable domain reads GAGVSQSPSNKVTEKGKDVELRCDPISGHTALYWYRQSLGQGLEFLIYFQGNSAPDKSGLPSDRFSAERTGGSVSTLTIQRTQQEDSAVYLCASSSTLWGRNSPLHFGNGTRLTVT.

Only a few counts were recorded for this clone. The genes are TRBV5-1 and TRBJ2-3; TRBD1 might be the D (6 bases). The CDR3 sequence is 13 residues long. Trimming took 4 bases from V and 4 from J, leaving 10 bases between them. Germline V gives CDR1 SGHRS, CDR2 YFSETQ. The CDR3 loop is CASSSTGSDTQYF. In DNA form, the CDR3 reads TGCGCCAGCAGCAGTACAGGGTCAGATACGCAGTATTTT.

This chain connects TRBV7-2 to TRBJ1-2, with D unresolved. The CDR3 runs 15 residues. The V and J ends lost 4 bases and 3 bases respectively, with 15 bases between them. The germline V gene encodes CDR1 SGHTA and CDR2 FQGNSA. CDR3 residues: CASSYTLEAHYGYTF. The CDR3 nucleotides read TGTGCCAGCAGCTATACCCTAGAGGCGCACTATGGCTACACCTTC.

The gene calls are TRBV11-2 and TRBJ1-2, with D uncertain. CDR1 SGHAT and CDR2 FQNNGV come from the germline V gene. Between the trimmed V and J ends, which lost 6 bases and 2 bases, there was a span of 16 bases. This CDR3 spans 15 amino acids. The CDR3: CASRPLRAPNYGYTF. DNA of the CDR3: TGTGCCAGCAGACCCCTGAGGGCACCCAACTATGGCTACACCTTC.

This sequence joins TRBV6-5 and TRBJ1-6; 7 bases are a match to TRBD1. This CDR3 is 14 amino acids long. Germline V gene sequence: CDR1 MNHEY, CDR2 SVGAGI. The J segment lost 14 bases and the V segment lost 1 base, leaving 8 bases of the junction unmatched. In nucleotides, the CDR3 is TGTGCCAGCAGTTACTTTAGGGGCAGGGGGACCCTCCACTTT. Translation gives CASSYFRGRGTLHF.

This clone was seen once. The V gene is TRBV5-4, the J gene TRBJ2-5; TRBD1 agrees at 10 bases. Germline-derived CDR1 and CDR2 are SGHNT and YYREEE (reference sequence). Losses at the gene ends were 5 bases for V and 9 bases for J; bases not matched to a gene: 7. The CDR3 sequence is 13 residues long. Written as DNA, the CDR3 is TGTGCCAGCAGTCGGACAGGGGGGGAGGCCCAGTACTTC. Its translation is CASSRTGGEAQYF.

The V and J genes are TRBV10-3 and TRBJ2-3, with 8 nucleotides matching TRBD1. The CDR3 length is 15 residues. CDR1 ENHRY and CDR2 SYGVKD come from the germline V gene. The junction had 4 bases not matched to a gene; V was cut back by 0 bases and J by 5 bases. CDR3 loop: CAISESGDRGDTQYF. The CDR3 DNA reads TGTGCCATCAGTGAGTCTGGCGACAGGGGAGATACGCAGTATTTT.